This entry lists 29 T cell receptor beta chains sequenced from one sample in a study of T cells after yellow fever vaccination. TCRdb reanalysed the 5' RACE reads using MiXCR and keeps one entry per CDR3 protein. Of 340,000 or so distinct CDR3 sequences in the sample, approximately 12% were seen once. The sample consisted of CD4+ T cells sorted from PBMCs, taken 15 days after the yellow fever booster vaccination. Source of these receptors: a man aged 18-30 years who received the YFV17D yellow fever vaccine.

The rearrangement joins TRBV15 to TRBJ2-5; 9 bases align to TRBD1. V gave up 1 base and J gave up 5 bases; unmatched junction bases: 14. Germline CDR1 and CDR2: LNHNV and YYDKDF (reference sequence). The CDR3 has 18 amino acids. The CDR3 nucleotides read TGTGCCACCAGCAGAGGGACAGGGGCAGAGGTATTCGGGGAGACCCAGTACTTC. Amino acid sequence: CATSRGTGAEVFGETQYF.

The J gene is TRBJ2-2, the V gene TRBV10-1, with TRBD1 matching 10 bases. The germline V gene has CDR1 WNHNN and CDR2 SYGVQD (reference sequence). The trim removed 6 bases at V and 6 bases at J, leaving 7 bases unmatched. The CDR3 runs 15 residues. CDR3 loop: CASRPGTGESGELFF. The CDR3 region has the DNA TGCGCCAGCAGACCCGGGACAGGGGAATCCGGGGAGCTGTTTTTT.

V and J are TRBV18 and TRBJ1-1; D not resolved. The germline gives CDR1 KGHSH, CDR2 LQKENI. This CDR3 is built from 16 residues. Trimming shortened V by 3 bases and J by 0 bases, and 14 bases separated the two germline ends. The CDR3 bases are TGTGCCAGCTCACCTGACATGGGTTGGGTGAACACTGAAGCTTTCTTT. Amino acids: CASSPDMGWVNTEAFF.

V usage is TRBV7-2 and J usage is TRBJ1-1; D perhaps matches TRBD1 (6 bases). Germline values: CDR1 SGHTA, CDR2 FQGNSA. The CDR3 has 16 amino acids. V lost 0 bases and J 5 bases, leaving 16 bases between the germline ends. The CDR3 is CASSLADSHVGTEAFF. In DNA, the CDR3 is TGTGCCAGCAGCTTAGCGGACAGCCACGTTGGGACTGAAGCTTTCTTT. The whole variable domain, remainder taken from reference TRBV7-2 and TRBJ1-1, is GAGVSQSPSNKVTEKGKDVELRCDPISGHTALYWYRQSLGQGLEFLIYFQGNSAPDKSGLPSDRFSAERTGGSVSTLTIQRTQQEDSAVYLCASSLADSHVGTEAFFGQGTRLTVV.

This clonotype was seen many times. The gene calls are TRBV4-1 and TRBJ2-3, with D maybe TRBD1 (5 bases). CDR3 length equals 17 residues. Germline CDR1 is MGHRA and CDR2 is YSYEKL. V was cut by 6 bases and J by 2 bases, with 21 bases left in between. CDR3 residues: CASRRRPTREHTDTQYF. CDR3 sequence (DNA): TGCGCCAGCAGACGAAGACCCACCAGGGAACACACAGATACGCAGTATTTT.

There are many counts of this clonotype. The chain recombines TRBV5-1 with TRBJ2-3, with D perhaps matching TRBD2 (5 bases). Germline CDR1 and CDR2: SGHRS and YFSETQ. The CDR3 loop spans 14 amino acids. With 1 base removed from V and 4 bases from J, the gap between germline ends came to 10 bases. CDR3 sequence reads: CASSLWRSPDTQYF. The CDR3 DNA reads TGCGCCAGCAGCTTGTGGAGGAGCCCAGATACGCAGTATTTT.

The chain carries TRBV4-1 and TRBJ2-7, with TRBD1 matching over 8 bases. Looked up from germline, CDR1 is MGHRA and CDR2 is YSYEKL. The CDR3 extends over 12 amino acids. V shed 2 bases and J 13 bases; nucleotides not matched to a gene: 7. The CDR3 here is CASSQPGGFVYV. Written as DNA, the CDR3 is TGCGCCAGCAGCCAACCAGGGGGCTTTGTTTACGTC.

This clonotype was observed a few times. This chain joins TRBV6-2 or TRBV6-3 and TRBJ1-2; D ambiguous. The CDR3 runs to 11 residues. Germline lookup yields CDR1 MNHEY and CDR2 SVGEGT. V lost 2 bases to trimming and J lost 8 bases, with 6 bases between them. DNA of the CDR3: TGTGCCAGCAGTTACCTCGGGGGCTACACCTTC. Protein product: CASSYLGGYTF.

This rearrangement joins TRBV7-9 to TRBJ2-2; D unresolved. CDR3 length: 17 residues. The germline V and J ends were trimmed by 4 bases and 6 bases, with 21 bases remaining between them. Germline CDR1 reads SEHNR; CDR2 reads FQNEAQ (reference sequence). The CDR3 DNA reads TGTGCCAGCAGCTCTCCTACCGACGGTCCGGCTGCCGGGGAGCTGTTTTTT. Amino acids: CASSSPTDGPAAGELFF.

V gene TRBV4-1 combines with J gene TRBJ2-3; 9 bases fit TRBD2. V lost 2 bases, J lost 5 bases, and 2 bases stayed unmatched. CDR1 and CDR2 (germline): MGHRA, YSYEKL. The CDR3 runs to 14 residues. The CDR3 sequence is CASSQWTSEDTQYF. The CDR3 DNA follows: TGCGCCAGCAGCCAATGGACTAGCGAAGATACGCAGTATTTT.

This clonotype occurred a few times. This chain uses TRBV27 with TRBJ2-6; weak D call: TRBD2 (6 bases). Germline-derived CDR1 and CDR2 are MNHEY and SMNVEV (reference sequence). V lost 5 bases to trimming and J lost 1 base, with 21 bases between them. There are 19 residues in the CDR3. CDR3: CASSPRWGVIKSGANVLTF. For the CDR3, the DNA is TGTGCCAGCAGTCCCCGTTGGGGGGTAATTAAGTCTGGGGCCAACGTCCTGACTTTC.

This clonotype turned up a few times. V gene TRBV12-3 or TRBV12-4 combines with J gene TRBJ1-4; the D is unclear. V was cut by 5 bases and J by 2 bases, with 12 bases left in between. The CDR3 has 15 amino acids. The CDR3 sequence: CASSPSMVTNEKLFF. CDR3 in DNA: TGTGCCAGCAGTCCGAGTATGGTCACTAATGAAAAACTGTTTTTT.

CDR3 sequence: CASSPRQGAWVGYGYTF. CDR3 nucleotide sequence: TGTGCCAGCAGCCCCCGACAGGGGGCATGGGTAGGCTATGGCTACACCTTC. The chain couples TRBV7-2 to TRBJ1-2; 10 bases are a match to TRBD1. CDR1 and CDR2 from the germline V gene are SGHTA and FQGNSA. The V gene end was trimmed by 5 bases and the J gene end by 4 bases; junction bases not matched to a gene: 13. This CDR3 is 17 amino acids long.

This clonotype was detected a few times. The chain has TRBV7-2 and TRBJ2-3, with a weak D call TRBD1 (5 bases). Trimming left V 5 bases short and J 2 bases short, with 11 bases between. The CDR3 is 14 amino acids. Germline-derived CDR1 and CDR2 are SGHTA and FQGNSA. This CDR3 reads CASSPGAPTDTQYF. The DNA for the CDR3 is TGTGCCAGCAGCCCTGGGGCACCCACAGATACGCAGTATTTT.

This clonotype has only a few counts. The chain uses TRBV11-2 and TRBJ2-1; the D call may be TRBD1 or TRBD2 (5 bases each). The CDR3 runs 14 residues. Germline V gives CDR1 SGHAT, CDR2 FQNNGV. V lost 8 bases and J lost 0, with 11 bases in between. The CDR3, as DNA: TGTGCCAGCCAGGGAACTAGCTCCTACAATGAGCAGTTCTTC. Amino acid sequence: CASQGTSSYNEQFF.

The chain is built from TRBV21-1 and TRBJ1-6; TRBD1 is the table's D call and was not checked against the DNA. TRBV21-1 is listed as a pseudogene. The CDR3 extends over 18 amino acids. The CDR3 spells CASSLRGWGAAYNSPLHF. CDR3 sequence (DNA): TGTGCCAGCAGCCTTCGCGGTTGGGGGGCCGCCTATAATTCACCCCTCCACTTT.

The chain combines TRBV4-3 with TRBJ2-2; 8 bases map to TRBD1. Germline CDR1 LGHNA, CDR2 YSLEER. Trimming at V came to 0 bases and at J to 5 bases, leaving 8 bases not matched to a gene. The CDR3 has 17 amino acids. Written as DNA, the CDR3 is TGCGCCAGCAGCCAAGAAGCTCAGGGGGCAGGGACCGGGGAGCTGTTTTTT. Encoded protein: CASSQEAQGAGTGELFF.

This clonotype appeared a few times. This sequence joins TRBV4-3 and TRBJ1-2; 9 bases map to TRBD1. The CDR3 has 14 residues. The V segment lost 4 bases and the J segment 6 bases; nucleotides outside the gene matches: 6. CDR1 is LGHNA and CDR2 is YSLEER in the germline V gene. Here the CDR3 reads CASSRTTGGNGYTF. CDR3 nucleotides: TGCGCCAGCAGCCGAACCACAGGGGGCAATGGCTACACCTTC.

The chain recombines TRBV2 with TRBJ1-1; 7 bases line up with TRBD1. Trimming at V came to 5 bases and at J to 6 bases, leaving 9 bases not matched to a gene. The CDR3 runs 14 residues. In germline, CDR1 is SNHLY, CDR2 FYNNEI. CDR3 DNA: TGTGCCAGCAGTATCACAGGGGCCCTTCCTGAAGCTTTCTTT. Translated: CASSITGALPEAFF.

This clonotype was seen just once. The V gene is TRBV29-1, the J gene TRBJ2-5, with D unclear. The CDR3 has 12 amino acids. CDR1 and CDR2 (germline): SQVTM, ANQGSEA. The V end was cut by 3 bases, the J end by 0 bases, with 5 bases between. DNA for the CDR3: TGCAGCGTTGAGACTGACCAAGAGACCCAGTACTTC. The encoded protein is CSVETDQETQYF. Together with reference TRBV29-1 and TRBJ2-5, the CDR3 gives the full variable domain: SAVISQKPSRDICQRGTSLTIQCQVDSQVTMMFWYRQQPGQSLTLIATANQGSEATYESGFVIDKFPISRPNLTFSTLTVSNMSPEDSSIYLCSVETDQETQYFGPGTRLLVL.

This rearrangement joins TRBV6-6 to TRBJ2-1; no reliable D call. This CDR3 is built from 14 residues. Germline CDR1 is MNHNY and CDR2 is SVGAGI (reference sequence). For the CDR3, the DNA is TGTGCTATACTCTCGGGCGGATCCAACAATGAGCAGTTCTTC. Translated, it gives CAILSGGSNNEQFF.

This clonotype was observed at least ten times. This chain links TRBV5-4 with TRBJ1-1; TRBD1 aligns across 8 bases. The trim removed 5 bases at V and 8 bases at J, leaving 8 bases unmatched. The CDR3 covers 13 residues. CDR1 and CDR2 (germline): SGHNT, YYREEE (reference sequence). The CDR3 spells CASSIGGQGEAFF. The CDR3 nucleotides read TGTGCCAGCAGTATTGGTGGACAGGGCGAAGCTTTCTTT. Using reference TRBV5-4 and TRBJ1-1 for the parts outside the CDR3, the full variable domain is ETGVTQSPTHLIKTRGQQVTLRCSSQSGHNTVSWYQQALGQGPQFIFQYYREEENGRGNFPPRFSGLQFPNYSSELNVNALELDDSALYLCASSIGGQGEAFFGQGTRLTVV.

This clonotype was seen many times. One end of the junction does not line up with germline, which may come from a read error. The CDR3 region has the DNA TGTGCTAGCAGCCCGGGCCATGACAATGAGCAGTTCTTC. Its protein product is CASSPGHDNEQFF. V is TRBV7-7 and J is TRBJ2-1; D is unresolved. Germline assignment: CDR1 SSHAT and CDR2 FNYEAQ (reference sequence). This CDR3 comprises 13 residues.

The sample holds a few counts of this clonotype. The chain is built from TRBV5-6 and TRBJ2-1; 8 nucleotides align to TRBD1. V was clipped by 5 bases and J by 1 base; unmatched bases: 5. The CDR3 spans 15 residues. Germline V CDR1 and CDR2: SGHDT, YYEEEE. CDR3 coding DNA: TGTGCCAGCAGGAAAGGACAGGGATCCTACAATGAGCAGTTCTTC. It translates to CASRKGQGSYNEQFF. Filled out from reference TRBV5-6 and TRBJ2-1, the complete variable domain reads DAGVTQSPTHLIKTRGQQVTLRCSPKSGHDTVSWYQQALGQGPQFIFQYYEEEERQRGNFPDRFSGHQFPNYSSELNVNALLLGDSALYLCASRKGQGSYNEQFFGPGTRLTVL.

This clonotype was found a few times. The V and J genes are TRBV5-1 and TRBJ1-1; D perhaps matches TRBD1 (5 bases). V was pared by 3 bases and J by 0 bases, with 9 bases between. The CDR3 runs 14 residues. CDR1 and CDR2 from the germline V gene are SGHRS and YFSETQ. The CDR3 DNA is TGCGCCAGCAGCTGGGGCCTTTTGAACACTGAAGCTTTCTTT. It translates to CASSWGLLNTEAFF.

This clonotype was counted at least ten times. The rearrangement uses TRBV11-2 and TRBJ2-5; the D gene could be TRBD1 or TRBD2 (5 bases each). Trimming took 3 bases from V and 1 from J, leaving 9 bases between them. The CDR3 is 14 amino acids. Germline values: CDR1 SGHAT, CDR2 FQNNGV. The CDR3 DNA follows: TGTGCCAGCAGCTTGGCCGGGGCCCAAGAGACCCAGTACTTC. It translates to CASSLAGAQETQYF.

This clonotype has just a few counts. V gene TRBV12-3 or TRBV12-4 combines with J gene TRBJ1-4, with a possible D match to TRBD1 (5 bases). V was shortened by 4 bases and J by 8 bases, with 20 bases between the two germline ends. CDR3 length equals 16 residues. Here the CDR3 reads CASSYVVPGLGEKLFF. The CDR3 nucleotides read TGTGCCAGCAGTTATGTAGTCCCAGGGTTGGGAGAAAAACTGTTTTTT.

The rearrangement joins TRBV9 to TRBJ1-2; no clear D. The V and J ends lost 4 bases and 8 bases respectively, with 12 bases between them. Germline values: CDR1 SGDLS, CDR2 YYNGEE. The CDR3 has 12 amino acids. The CDR3 sequence is CASSLAVGGYTF. CDR3 bases: TGTGCCAGCAGCCTAGCAGTGGGGGGCTACACCTTC.

The genes are TRBV4-2 and TRBJ1-6; possible D gene TRBD1, 6 bases. From germline, CDR1 is LGHNA and CDR2 YNFKEQ. V lost 0 bases and J lost 7, with 16 bases in between. The CDR3 totals 17 residues. CDR3 DNA sequence: TGTGCCAGCAGCCAAGACTCCACAGGGAGGTACAATTCACCCCTCCACTTT. Encoded protein: CASSQDSTGRYNSPLHF.